One T cell receptor beta chain is described in this entry. Following extraction, RNA underwent reverse transcription to cDNA, which served as the sequencing template. Sequencing used immunoSEQ multiplex PCR; TCRdb keeps in-frame clones, though not all of them. Among 60,000 to 90,000 clones listed, approximately 66% were seen once. Noted treatment: oral pan-JAK inhibitor, 5-10 mg twice daily. The data were taken from a study of CD8+ T cells in alopecia areata. This specimen was CD8+ T cells sorted from blood, taken at week 24, from a patient treated with tofacitinib. The receptor's source is a human donor with alopecia areata.

CDR3 bases: TGTGCCAGCAGGGGACTAGCGGCATCCTACGAGCAGTACTTC. Its protein is CASRGLAASYEQYF. The J gene is TRBJ2-7, the V gene TRBV27, with 11 bases lining up with TRBD2. This CDR3 has 14 amino acids. Germline V CDR1 and CDR2: MNHEY, SMNVEV (reference sequence). The junction had 2 bases not matched to a gene; V was cut back by 6 bases and J by 1 base.